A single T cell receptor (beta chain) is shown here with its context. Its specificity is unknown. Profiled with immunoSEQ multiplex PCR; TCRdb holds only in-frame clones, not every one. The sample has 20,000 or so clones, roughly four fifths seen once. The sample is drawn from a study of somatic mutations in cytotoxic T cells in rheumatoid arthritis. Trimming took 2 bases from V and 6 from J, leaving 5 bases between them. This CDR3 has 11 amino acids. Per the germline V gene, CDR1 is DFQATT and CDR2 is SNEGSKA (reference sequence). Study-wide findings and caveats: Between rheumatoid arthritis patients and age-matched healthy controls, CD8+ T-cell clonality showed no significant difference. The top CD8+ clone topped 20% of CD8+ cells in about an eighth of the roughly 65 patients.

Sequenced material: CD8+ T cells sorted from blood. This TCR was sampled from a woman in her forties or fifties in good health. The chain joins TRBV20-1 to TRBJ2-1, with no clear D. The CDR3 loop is CSARWSNEQFF. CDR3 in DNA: TGCAGTGCTAGATGGTCCAATGAGCAGTTCTTC.